One and the same sample provided the 25 T cell receptor beta chains below, sequenced in a study of long-term antiretroviral therapy in people with HIV. Researchers ran immunoSEQ v3.0 at survey level. Using immunoSEQ multiplex PCR, the repertoire was profiled, and TCRdb retains in-frame clones only, with some absent. The repertoire holds some 24,000 clones, with approximately 80% as singletons. Specimen: unsorted PBMCs, collected 0.7 years before starting antiretroviral therapy. The origin of the receptors is a young man with HIV.

This clone was seen only once. The chain has TRBV28 and TRBJ1-5; TRBD1 aligns across 9 bases. Germline V gives CDR1 MDHEN, CDR2 SYDVKM. Losses at the gene ends were 5 bases for V and 2 bases for J; bases not matched to a gene: 1. The CDR3 has 14 residues. CDR3 bases: TGTGCCAGCAGTCGGACAGGGGGCAATCAGCCCCAGCATTTT. Its protein product is CASSRTGGNQPQHF.

The gene calls are TRBV29-1 and TRBJ1-2, with unresolved D. Germline CDR1 reads SQVTM; CDR2 reads ANQGSEA. The CDR3 extends over 13 amino acids. Between the trimmed V and J ends, which lost 7 bases and 0 bases, there was a span of 12 bases. The CDR3 reads CSDTKGTNYGYTF. Written as DNA, the CDR3 is TGCAGCGATACCAAAGGGACTAACTATGGCTACACCTTC.

The V and J genes are TRBV11-2 and TRBJ2-1; a weak D match, TRBD2 (6 bases). Germline assignment: CDR1 SGHAT and CDR2 FQNNGV. The CDR3 runs to 15 residues. V lost 2 bases and J 7 bases, leaving 15 bases between the germline ends. CDR3 nucleotides: TGTGCCAGCAGCTTATCCGGAGGGCCCACGAATGAGCAGTTCTTC. Its translation: CASSLSGGPTNEQFF.

The rearrangement joins TRBV7-8 to TRBJ2-4; 8 bases line up with TRBD1. CDR1 and CDR2 (germline): SGHVS, FQNEAQ. The J segment lost 2 bases and the V segment lost 4 bases, leaving 4 bases of the junction unmatched. The CDR3 runs 15 residues. For the CDR3, the DNA is TGTGCCAGCAGCTCATACAGGGGGTCCAAAAACATTCAGTACTTC. Protein sequence: CASSSYRGSKNIQYF. Full variable domain (remainder filled in from reference TRBV7-8 and TRBJ2-4): GAGVSQSPRYKVAKRGQDVALRCDPISGHVSLFWYQQALGQGPEFLTYFQNEAQLDKSGLPSDRFFAERPEGSVSTLKIQRTQQEDSAVYLCASSSYRGSKNIQYFGAGTRLSVL.

The CDR3 DNA reads as TGTGCCAGCAGGCCGGGACTAGCGGAAACCTACGAGCAGTACTTC. Its translation: CASRPGLAETYEQYF. The chain combines TRBV28 with TRBJ2-7, with 11 bases lining up with TRBD2. Germline CDR1 and CDR2: MDHEN and SYDVKM. The V segment lost 6 bases and the J segment 2 bases; nucleotides outside the gene matches: 6. The CDR3 runs to 15 residues.

By sample fraction, this clone is medium-sized. The V call is TRBV7-7, the J call TRBJ2-7; D is perhaps TRBD2 (5 bases). Trimming left V 4 bases short and J 5 bases short, with 12 bases between. The CDR3 spans 13 residues. Germline CDR1 and CDR2: SSHAT and FNYEAQ (reference sequence). The CDR3, as DNA: TGTGCCAGCAGCTCCTCCGGGCGGGACGAGCAGTACTTC. Its protein is CASSSSGRDEQYF.

Here the CDR3 reads CASSPTGYYEQYF. DNA for the CDR3: TGTGCCAGCAGTCCCACAGGGTACTACGAGCAGTACTTC. J is TRBJ2-7 and V is TRBV27; D is perhaps TRBD1 (6 bases). CDR3 length equals 13 residues. In germline, CDR1 is MNHEY, CDR2 SMNVEV (reference sequence). V lost 5 bases and J lost 3, with 11 bases in between.

The chain couples TRBV28 to TRBJ2-7; 7 bases are a match to TRBD2. Germline V gene sequence: CDR1 MDHEN, CDR2 SYDVKM. The CDR3 length is 15 residues. The V gene end was trimmed by 1 base and the J gene end by 0 bases; junction bases not matched to a gene: 3. CDR3 protein: CASSLYGGSSYEQYF. CDR3 DNA sequence: TGTGCCAGCAGTTTATATGGCGGGAGCTCCTACGAGCAGTACTTC. The whole variable domain, remainder taken from reference TRBV28 and TRBJ2-7, is DVKVTQSSRYLVKRTGEKVFLECVQDMDHENMFWYRQDPGLGLRLIYFSYDVKMKEKGDIPEGYSVSREKKERFSLILESASTNQTSMYLCASSLYGGSSYEQYFGPGTRLTVT.

This clone was seen only once. The chain links TRBV29-1 to TRBJ2-7; TRBD2 matches 10 bases. Germline V gene sequence: CDR1 SQVTM, CDR2 ANQGSEA. There are 13 residues in the CDR3. V lost 6 bases, J lost 2 bases, and 4 bases stayed unmatched. The CDR3 nucleotides read TGCAGCGTAACTAGCGGGGCGGCCTACGAGCAGTACTTC. Its protein product is CSVTSGAAYEQYF.

The chain carries TRBV7-9 and TRBJ2-1, with TRBD2 matching over 8 bases. The germline gives CDR1 SEHNR, CDR2 FQNEAQ (reference sequence). The CDR3 totals 16 residues. Trimming removed 5 bases from V and 0 bases from J; junction bases left unmatched: 6. CDR3: CASSPQSGGSYNEQFF. In nucleotides, the CDR3 is TGTGCCAGCAGCCCCCAAAGCGGGGGCTCCTACAATGAGCAGTTCTTC.

DNA of the CDR3: TGCGCCAGCCCACGGGAGGCTGGACAGAACACCGGGGAGCTGTTTTTT. As protein: CASPREAGQNTGELFF. This chain joins TRBV23-1 and TRBJ2-2; the match to TRBD2 covers 7 bases. TRBV23-1 is identified as an open reading frame with a role that is uncertain. The CDR3 has 16 amino acids. Losses at the gene ends were 8 bases for V and 1 base for J; bases not matched to a gene: 10.

This chain joins TRBV5-1 and TRBJ1-6, with unresolved D. CDR1 and CDR2 from the germline V gene are SGHRS and YFSETQ. CDR3 length equals 15 residues. The V gene lost 0 bases and the J gene lost 4 bases, with 8 bases spanning the gap. The CDR3 region is CASSLEAGYNSPLHF. The CDR3 coding sequence is TGCGCCAGCAGCTTGGAAGCGGGTTATAATTCACCCCTCCACTTT.

The genes are TRBV11-2 and TRBJ2-2; no reliable D call. This CDR3 comprises 13 residues. Germline values: CDR1 SGHAT, CDR2 FQNNGV. The V end was cut by 2 bases, the J end by 3 bases, with 4 bases between. The CDR3 DNA follows: TGTGCCAGCAGCTTAACGGACACCGGGGAGCTGTTTTTT. As protein: CASSLTDTGELFF.

The rearrangement joins TRBV5-1 to TRBJ2-2, with 10 positions matching TRBD1. The CDR3 covers 20 residues. Per the germline V gene, CDR1 is SGHRS and CDR2 is YFSETQ. Germline trimming cut 5 bases from V and 6 bases from J; bases unmatched to any gene: 22. The CDR3 sequence: CASRRELVRGQGDGAGELFF. Here the CDR3 DNA reads TGCGCCAGCAGAAGGGAATTAGTGAGAGGACAGGGGGACGGCGCCGGGGAGCTGTTTTTT.

V and J are TRBV30 and TRBJ2-3; 11 bases line up with TRBD2. The V and J ends lost 2 bases and 4 bases, in that order; junction bases with no gene match: 5. Germline assignment: CDR1 GTSNPN and CDR2 SVGIG (reference sequence). The CDR3 sequence is 15 residues long. CDR3 sequence: CAWSLAGGVSDTQYF. The CDR3 coding sequence is TGTGCCTGGAGTTTAGCGGGGGGGGTCTCAGATACGCAGTATTTT.

Notes on this clone: Other DNA sequences in this specimen translate into the identical CDR3. The V call is TRBV18, the J call TRBJ2-7, with D possibly being TRBD2 (5 bases). Per germline, CDR1 KGHSH and CDR2 LQKENI. The CDR3 loop spans 17 amino acids. Trimming left V 3 bases short and J 8 bases short, with 26 bases between. CDR3 region: CASSPGDGLAYERKQYF. CDR3 sequence (DNA): TGTGCCAGCTCACCGGGAGACGGATTAGCTTATGAGAGGAAGCAGTACTTC.

The chain has TRBV5-1 and TRBJ2-1; 13 bases match TRBD2. CDR3 length: 15 residues. The J segment lost 5 bases and the V segment lost 6 bases, leaving 5 bases of the junction unmatched. Per germline, CDR1 SGHRS and CDR2 YFSETQ. CDR3 loop: CASTLGLAGNNEQFF. The CDR3 bases are TGCGCCAGCACCCTGGGACTAGCGGGAAACAATGAGCAGTTCTTC.

The chain uses TRBV5-8 and TRBJ1-5; D unresolved. Between the trimmed V and J ends, which lost 3 bases and 3 bases, there was a span of 25 bases. The CDR3 spans 19 residues. CDR1 and CDR2 (germline): SGHTS, YDEGEE. The CDR3 is CASSSRPNEIGRSNQPQHF. The CDR3 nucleotides read TGTGCCAGCAGCTCCCGACCGAACGAAATCGGACGATCCAATCAGCCCCAGCATTTT.

The sample holds a few counts of this clone. The V call is TRBV27, the J call TRBJ2-7; D gene unclear. This CDR3 contains 13 residues. Germline lookup yields CDR1 MNHEY and CDR2 SMNVEV (reference sequence). The germline V and J ends were trimmed by 3 bases and 1 base, with 7 bases remaining between them. CDR3 loop: CASSLAQSYEQYF. The CDR3 DNA reads as TGTGCCAGCAGTTTGGCACAGTCCTACGAGCAGTACTTC.

The chain couples TRBV2 to TRBJ1-5; no reliable D call. The CDR3 sequence is 14 residues long. V was pared by 8 bases and J by 1 base, with 12 bases between. The germline gives CDR1 SNHLY, CDR2 FYNNEI. The CDR3 nucleotides read TGTGCCAGCGATGGCGGAGCGAGCAATCAGCCCCAGCATTTT. Its translation: CASDGGASNQPQHF.

The chain combines TRBV5-8 with TRBJ1-6; unclear D gene. The CDR3 runs 16 residues. V lost 1 base and J 0 bases, leaving 8 bases between the germline ends. Looked up from germline, CDR1 is SGHTS and CDR2 is YDEGEE. In DNA, the CDR3 is TGTGCCAGCAGCTTGCGACCATTCTCCTATAATTCACCCCTCCACTTT. Translation gives CASSLRPFSYNSPLHF. The complete variable domain, with remaining parts taken from reference TRBV5-8 and TRBJ1-6, reads EAGVTQSPTHLIKTRGQQATLRCSPISGHTSVYWYQQALGLGLQFLLWYDEGEERNRGNFPPRFSGRQFPNYSSELNVNALELEDSALYLCASSLRPFSYNSPLHFGNGTRLTVT.

The rearrangement uses TRBV2 and TRBJ2-2; a possible D gene is TRBD2 (6 bases). The CDR3 totals 17 residues. V lost 3 bases, J lost 4 bases, and 18 bases lay in between. Germline V gene lookup returns CDR1 SNHLY and CDR2 FYNNEI. The CDR3 nucleotides read TGTGCCAGCAGTGAGATTTTGAGGCGGGGACCCACCGGGGAGCTGTTTTTT. The encoded protein is CASSEILRRGPTGELFF.

The chain combines TRBV19 with TRBJ2-7; 8 nucleotides line up with TRBD1. CDR3 length equals 11 residues. Losses at the gene ends were 6 bases for V and 11 bases for J; bases not matched to a gene: 6. Germline CDR1 is LNHDA and CDR2 is SQIVND (reference sequence). CDR3 region: CASSRQGIKYF. The CDR3 nucleotides read TGTGCCAGTAGCAGACAGGGGATTAAGTACTTC. The entire variable domain, with the rest obtained from reference TRBV19 and TRBJ2-7, is as follows: DGGITQSPKYLFRKEGQNVTLSCEQNLNHDAMYWYRQDPGQGLRLIYYSQIVNDFQKGDIAEGYSVSREKKESFPLTVTSAQKNPTAFYLCASSRQGIKYFGPGTRLTVT.

The rearrangement links TRBV19 to TRBJ1-5; no definite D call. Germline V gene data show CDR1 as LNHDA and CDR2 as SQIVND (reference sequence). Trimming took 5 bases from V and 0 from J, leaving 8 bases between them. The CDR3 loop spans 14 amino acids. The CDR3 loop reads CASSPGLSNQPQHF. The CDR3 region has the DNA TGTGCCAGTAGTCCTGGACTTAGCAATCAGCCCCAGCATTTT.

This clone is classed as medium-sized. The CDR3 DNA is TGTGCCAGCAGTTTATTCGGGGGGCACTACGAGCAGTACTTC. Residues: CASSLFGGHYEQYF. J is TRBJ2-7 and V is TRBV27, with D possibly matching TRBD2 (7 bases). Trimming removed 1 base at V and 3 bases at J, with 10 bases between. The CDR3 length is 14 residues. Germline V lookup: CDR1 MNHEY, CDR2 SMNVEV (reference sequence).